This T cell receptor (beta chain) was sequenced during a study of vaccination effects on CD4 cells after COVID-19 (dated by TCRdb to 2022 to 2024). Context from the whole study: Each participant received two doses of an mRNA SARS-CoV-2 vaccine, either BNT162b2 or mRNA-1273. SARS-CoV-2 spike-specific CD4+ TCR repertoires were compared before and after mRNA vaccination in COVID-19 convalescent patients and in infection-naive vaccine recipients. The full study included over 8 COVID-19 convalescent patients and several SARS-CoV-2-naive healthy vaccine recipients. In the study, cultures from other donors were sequenced using the Oncomine TCR Beta short-read assay on an Illumina iSeq 100. The paper's findings and limits, for the study overall: Clones induced by infection and clones induced by vaccination both contracted markedly at late timepoints after vaccination, which fits with T cell responses waning over time. Among healthy vaccine recipients, nearly all vaccine-induced clones were SARS-CoV-2 mono-reactive, and only 1 of 255 was cross-reactive with common cold coronaviruses. Limitations of the study were the small number of convalescent patients and the absence of early post-infection timepoints.

The method was the immunoSEQ multiplex PCR assay. TCR beta CDR3 sequencing was performed on DNA from the cultured, isolated CD4+ T cells. Turning to the authors' computational methods: Non-productive TCR sequences were removed and reads were trimmed to the CDR3 region, keeping CDR3s of at least 7 amino acids. The MANAFEST web app was used to pick out antigen-specific clonotypes by comparing their expansion in peptide wells with that in reference cultures. Positive clones required FDR<0.05 expansion versus reference and all other wells, odds ratio above 5, and frequency above 0.1% in two replicate wells. Clonotypes significantly expanded in SARS-CoV-2 spike wells and in at least one common cold coronavirus spike condition were defined as cross-reactive. CDR3 similarity was assessed by Levenshtein distance with the stringdist R package, and unrooted trees were built with ape in R 3.6.1. TCRdb re-hosts the immuneACCESS table, in-frame sequences only. Its copies lack some clones; in the studies checked, an unresolved V gene accounts for under half of them, and the cause for the rest is not known. V and J calls and clone size are those listed in that table; D and trimming were worked out from the DNA. The table for this sample lists tens of thousands of clones; under 70% of them were counted only once. The leading ten clones occupy 20% to 25% of the sample.

The ViraFEST assay stimulated PBMC with viral peptide pools and then used TCR sequencing to identify antigen-specific CD4+ T cell clonotypes by expansion. After more than 9 days of culture, CD4+ T cells were isolated with the EasySep CD4+ T cell isolation kit. None of the healthy vaccine recipients had a prior SARS-CoV-2 infection, which was confirmed by nucleocapsid antibody tests that came back negative both before and after vaccination. Each well held roughly 2.2 million PBMC cultured in IMDM containing about 5.4% human AB serum, 8 to 10 IU/ml IL-2 and gentamicin, along with approximately 10 ug/ml peptides. On days 3 and 7, half of the culture medium was replaced with fresh IL-2-containing medium. Unless noted otherwise, every peptide stimulation condition was cultured in triplicate wells. PBMC were separated from whole blood using Ficoll-Paque Plus gradient centrifugation and were then either cryopreserved at -140C or used fresh. The overlapping peptide pools covered the spike proteins of SARS-CoV-2 as well as those of the common cold coronaviruses HCoV-NL63, HCoV-OC43 and HCoV-229E. Genomic DNA was extracted from cultured CD4+ T cells with the QIAamp micro DNA kit.

V and J are trimmed by 2 bases and 5 bases, and the gene matches miss 8 bases of the junction. Sequences SGHNT (CDR1) and YENEEA (CDR2) are obtained from the germline V gene. The CDR3 has 15 amino acids, counting the end cysteine and phenylalanine. CDR3 DNA is the only sequence kept; it has 45 bases, read in frame from the first base. This clone appeared a few times. Its target antigen remains unknown. The input lacks base qualities; no much larger clone sits a single base away. The receptor was isolated from a human donor who received a COVID-19 vaccine. Here the sequenced sample was CD4+ T cells from PBMCs cultured with SARS-CoV-2 spike peptides, taken before COVID-19 vaccination. The cell subset or site tag for this specimen amounts to: SARS-CoV-2 spike overlapping peptide pool stimulation. The sequence links TRBV11-3 to TRBJ2-7, and TRBD2 aligns with 8 junction nucleotides. The DNA sequence reads TGTGCCAGCAGCTTAAGTCCTAGCGGGTTCCACGAGCAGTACTTC. Translated, it reads CASSLSPSGFHEQYF. The reference TRBV11-3 and TRBJ2-7 proteins fill in what lies around the CDR3, so the full variable domain reads EAGVVQSPRYKIIEKKQPVAFWCNPISGHNTLYWYLQNLGQGPELLIRYENEEAVDDSQLPKDRFSAERLKGVDSTLKIQPAELGDSAVYLCASSLSPSGFHEQYFGPGTRLTVT.